This is a list of T cell receptor beta chains from one sample in a study of T cells of healthy individuals. Each CDR3 protein is one row after TCRdb ran MiXCR on the 5' RACE reads. The sample holds 65,000 to 90,000 distinct CDR3 sequences, about 5% seen once. Every receptor here comes from a female donor in good health. Each CDR3 is given with its conserved first and last residue. The D gene is left open where the match is weak. Where a row states a size, it is once, few, many or the class of an expanded clone; other rows omit it.

v_gene: TRBV14; abundance: many; d_gene: NA; j_gene: TRBJ2-7; CDR3aa: CASSQEGLYYEQYF; CDR3nt: TGTGCCAGCAGCCAAGAGGGGCTTTACTACGAGCAGTACTTC
v_gene: TRBV11-2; abundance: many; d_gene: NA; j_gene: TRBJ2-7; CDR3aa: CASSGGGRATTYEQYF; CDR3nt: TGTGCCAGCAGCGGGGGGGGGCGAGCAACGACCTACGAGCAGTACTTC
v_gene: TRBV18; abundance: many; d_gene: TRBD2; j_gene: TRBJ2-1; CDR3aa: CASSELAGSYNEQFF; CDR3nt: TGTGCCAGCTCAGAACTAGCGGGAAGCTACAATGAGCAGTTCTTC
v_gene: TRBV12-3/TRBV12-4; abundance: few; d_gene: NA; j_gene: TRBJ1-2; CDR3aa: CASSLGVEDYTF; CDR3nt: TGTGCCAGCAGTCTTGGTGTTGAGGACTACACCTTC
v_gene: TRBV29-1; abundance: NA; d_gene: NA; j_gene: TRBJ1-3; CDR3aa: CSVGLPDPGNTIYF; CDR3nt: TGCAGCGTTGGATTACCGGATCCTGGAAACACCATATATTTT
v_gene: TRBV7-2; abundance: many; d_gene: NA; j_gene: TRBJ2-2; CDR3aa: CASTFGGLTGELFF; CDR3nt: TGTGCCAGCACCTTCGGAGGGTTGACCGGGGAGCTGTTTTTT
v_gene: TRBV28; abundance: few; d_gene: NA; j_gene: TRBJ1-4; CDR3aa: CASSLRPANEKLFF; CDR3nt: TGTGCCAGCAGTTTAAGGCCAGCTAATGAAAAACTGTTTTTT
v_gene: TRBV29-1; abundance: many; d_gene: NA; j_gene: TRBJ2-1; CDR3aa: CSVGGSPNEQFF; CDR3nt: TGCAGCGTTGGTGGCAGCCCCAATGAGCAGTTCTTC
v_gene: TRBV12-3/TRBV12-4; abundance: few; d_gene: NA; j_gene: TRBJ1-1; CDR3aa: CASSRGGAVEAFF; CDR3nt: TGTGCCAGCAGCCGGGGGGGGGCGGTTGAAGCTTTCTTT
v_gene: TRBV20-1; abundance: few; d_gene: NA; j_gene: TRBJ2-5; CDR3aa: CSAQGQRGETQYF; CDR3nt: TGCAGTGCCCAGGGACAGCGGGGAGAGACCCAGTACTTC
v_gene: TRBV28; abundance: many; d_gene: NA; j_gene: TRBJ1-5; CDR3aa: CASSFLGSSNQPQHF; CDR3nt: TGTGCCAGCAGTTTCCTGGGATCGAGCAATCAGCCCCAGCATTTT
v_gene: TRBV7-9; abundance: few; d_gene: TRBD2; j_gene: TRBJ2-1; CDR3aa: CASSSRDYYNEQFF; CDR3nt: TGTGCCAGCAGCTCCCGGGACTACTACAATGAGCAGTTCTTC
v_gene: TRBV7-9; abundance: many; d_gene: NA; j_gene: TRBJ1-3; CDR3aa: CASSTESQGTPVYF; CDR3nt: TGTGCCAGCAGCACCGAATCGCAGGGGACTCCGGTATATTTT
v_gene: TRBV7-2; abundance: NA; d_gene: NA; j_gene: TRBJ2-7; CDR3aa: CASSLVAGLSVEQYF; CDR3nt: TGTGCCAGCAGCTTAGTCGCGGGCCTTTCAGTCGAGCAGTACTTC
v_gene: TRBV5-1; abundance: many; d_gene: TRBD2; j_gene: TRBJ2-2; CDR3aa: CASSFGAGVTGELFF; CDR3nt: TGCGCCAGCAGCTTTGGAGCGGGAGTCACCGGGGAGCTGTTTTTT
v_gene: TRBV12-3/TRBV12-4; abundance: few; d_gene: NA; j_gene: TRBJ2-3; CDR3aa: CAQGAGGDTQYF; CDR3nt: TGTGCCCAAGGAGCGGGTGGGGATACGCAGTATTTT
v_gene: TRBV6-6; abundance: many; d_gene: TRBD2; j_gene: TRBJ2-3; CDR3aa: CASSQTNSGRAADTQYF; CDR3nt: TGTGCCAGCAGTCAAACCAATAGCGGGAGGGCCGCGGATACGCAGTATTTT
v_gene: TRBV27; abundance: many; d_gene: NA; j_gene: TRBJ1-2; CDR3aa: CASSLSGDGYTF; CDR3nt: TGTGCCAGCAGTTTATCAGGGGATGGCTACACCTTC
v_gene: TRBV14; abundance: few; d_gene: NA; j_gene: TRBJ2-7; CDR3aa: CASSQTPRGSSYEQYF; CDR3nt: TGTGCCAGCAGCCAAACCCCCAGGGGAAGCTCCTACGAGCAGTACTTC
v_gene: TRBV5-1; abundance: NA; d_gene: NA; j_gene: TRBJ1-1; CDR3aa: CASSLVAGNTEAFF; CDR3nt: TGCGCCAGCAGCTTGGTTGCAGGGAACACTGAAGCTTTCTTT
v_gene: TRBV7-9; abundance: many; d_gene: TRBD2; j_gene: TRBJ2-1; CDR3aa: CASSPRGTSGSEQFF; CDR3nt: TGTGCCAGCAGCCCCCGAGGGACTAGCGGGAGTGAGCAGTTCTTC
v_gene: TRBV20-1; abundance: NA; d_gene: NA; j_gene: TRBJ2-5; CDR3aa: CSARLGVDEETQYF; CDR3nt: TGCAGTGCTAGACTTGGGGTCGATGAAGAGACCCAGTACTTC
v_gene: TRBV11-2; abundance: many; d_gene: TRBD2; j_gene: TRBJ2-5; CDR3aa: CASSLGLAGVGGKTQYF; CDR3nt: TGTGCCAGCAGCTTAGGGCTAGCGGGAGTCGGAGGGAAGACCCAGTACTTC
v_gene: TRBV7-9; abundance: many; d_gene: TRBD1; j_gene: TRBJ1-1; CDR3aa: CASRFQKGTARDGAFF; CDR3nt: TGTGCCAGCAGGTTCCAGAAAGGGACAGCGAGGGACGGGGCTTTCTTT
v_gene: TRBV6-2/TRBV6-3; abundance: few; d_gene: NA; j_gene: TRBJ1-1; CDR3aa: CASSYPLDAMNTEAFF; CDR3nt: TGTGCCAGCAGTTACCCCTTGGACGCAATGAACACTGAAGCTTTCTTT
v_gene: TRBV27; abundance: many; d_gene: NA; j_gene: TRBJ1-2; CDR3aa: CASSLRGNGYTF; CDR3nt: TGTGCCAGCAGTTTACGGGGCAACGGCTACACCTTC
v_gene: TRBV7-2; abundance: NA; d_gene: TRBD2; j_gene: TRBJ2-2; CDR3aa: CASSLVPWGGLAGPGELFF; CDR3nt: TGTGCCAGCAGCTTAGTACCGTGGGGGGGACTAGCGGGCCCCGGGGAGCTGTTTTTT
v_gene: TRBV7-2; abundance: once; d_gene: NA; j_gene: TRBJ1-2; CDR3aa: CANSPPPSNYGYTF; CDR3nt: TGTGCCAACAGCCCCCCTCCGTCTAACTATGGCTACACCTTC
v_gene: TRBV20-1; abundance: many; d_gene: NA; j_gene: TRBJ2-5; CDR3aa: CSVGGKTNPSQETQYF; CDR3nt: TGCAGCGTCGGAGGGAAGACTAACCCGAGCCAAGAGACCCAGTACTTC
v_gene: TRBV6-2/TRBV6-3; abundance: NA; d_gene: TRBD1; j_gene: TRBJ1-5; CDR3aa: CASSYATGRLQPQHF; CDR3nt: TGTGCCAGCAGTTACGCGACAGGGAGGCTTCAGCCCCAGCATTTT
v_gene: TRBV20-1; abundance: many; d_gene: NA; j_gene: TRBJ2-7; CDR3aa: CSASRDLSSYEQYF; CDR3nt: TGCAGTGCTAGTCGGGACTTGAGCTCCTACGAGCAGTACTTC
v_gene: TRBV20-1; abundance: many; d_gene: TRBD1; j_gene: TRBJ1-4; CDR3aa: CSARFPGTGNEKLFF; CDR3nt: TGCAGTGCTAGATTCCCGGGGACAGGGAATGAAAAACTGTTTTTT
v_gene: TRBV10-3; abundance: NA; d_gene: NA; j_gene: TRBJ2-2; CDR3aa: CAISGSKGTPTLSRELFF; CDR3nt: TGTGCCATCAGTGGGTCGAAAGGGACTCCCACCCTCTCCCGGGAGCTGTTTTTT
v_gene: TRBV6-1; abundance: many; d_gene: NA; j_gene: TRBJ2-6; CDR3aa: CASSHRDGANVLTF; CDR3nt: TGTGCCAGCAGCCACAGGGATGGGGCCAACGTCCTGACTTTC
v_gene: TRBV12-3/TRBV12-4; abundance: many; d_gene: NA; j_gene: TRBJ2-7; CDR3aa: CASSLTGREDYEQYF; CDR3nt: TGTGCCAGCAGTTTGACGGGGCGGGAAGACTACGAGCAGTACTTC
v_gene: TRBV6-2/TRBV6-3; abundance: many; d_gene: NA; j_gene: TRBJ2-1; CDR3aa: CASSPDGVGEQFF; CDR3nt: TGTGCCAGCAGCCCTGATGGGGTAGGTGAGCAGTTCTTC
v_gene: TRBV4-3; abundance: many; d_gene: TRBD2; j_gene: TRBJ2-1; CDR3aa: CASSQSLTRLAAEQFF; CDR3nt: TGCGCCAGCAGCCAATCTCTCACAAGACTAGCTGCTGAGCAGTTCTTC
v_gene: TRBV10-3; abundance: few; d_gene: NA; j_gene: TRBJ1-3; CDR3aa: CAISDNGNTIYF; CDR3nt: TGTGCCATCAGTGACAATGGAAACACCATATATTTT
v_gene: TRBV7-2; abundance: NA; d_gene: NA; j_gene: TRBJ2-2; CDR3aa: CASSPRQANTGELFF; CDR3nt: TGTGCCAGCAGCCCCAGACAGGCGAACACCGGGGAGCTGTTTTTT
v_gene: TRBV28; abundance: NA; d_gene: NA; j_gene: TRBJ2-7; CDR3aa: CASSLRPGVTSYEQYF; CDR3nt: TGTGCCAGCAGTTTAAGGCCAGGTGTTACCTCCTACGAGCAGTACTTC
v_gene: TRBV10-3; abundance: many; d_gene: NA; j_gene: TRBJ2-7; CDR3aa: CAISEGAGPYEQYF; CDR3nt: TGTGCCATCAGTGAGGGGGCAGGGCCCTACGAGCAGTACTTC
v_gene: TRBV12-3/TRBV12-4; abundance: few; d_gene: NA; j_gene: TRBJ2-2; CDR3aa: CASSTQGTAGELFF; CDR3nt: TGTGCCAGCAGTACCCAGGGGACGGCCGGGGAGCTGTTTTTT
v_gene: TRBV18; abundance: NA; d_gene: TRBD1; j_gene: TRBJ2-1; CDR3aa: CASSPWDRSSEQFF; CDR3nt: TGTGCCAGCTCACCCTGGGACAGATCGAGTGAGCAGTTCTTC
v_gene: TRBV6-2/TRBV6-3; abundance: NA; d_gene: NA; j_gene: TRBJ2-1; CDR3aa: CASSLTRAYNEQFF; CDR3nt: TGTGCCAGCAGCCTAACAAGGGCGTACAATGAGCAGTTCTTC
v_gene: TRBV29-1; abundance: NA; d_gene: NA; j_gene: TRBJ2-7; CDR3aa: CSAQIDLEQYF; CDR3nt: TGCAGCGCACAAATCGATCTGGAGCAGTACTTC
v_gene: TRBV20-1; abundance: few; d_gene: TRBD1; j_gene: TRBJ2-1; CDR3aa: CSVNWDRDYNEQFF; CDR3nt: TGCAGTGTCAACTGGGACAGGGACTACAATGAGCAGTTCTTC
v_gene: TRBV6-1; abundance: few; d_gene: NA; j_gene: TRBJ2-5; CDR3aa: CASSFSGLRGQETQYF; CDR3nt: TGTGCCAGCAGCTTCTCGGGACTTAGAGGCCAAGAGACCCAGTACTTC
v_gene: TRBV7-9; abundance: many; d_gene: NA; j_gene: TRBJ1-2; CDR3aa: CASSPTNYYGYTF; CDR3nt: TGTGCCAGCAGCCCGACAAATTACTATGGCTACACCTTC